A single TCR beta chain is shown here with its context. The antigen remains unidentified. The sample comes from a study of long-term antiretroviral therapy in people with HIV. The study's findings and limits: Although diversity increased after ART, it remained lower than in transplant donor controls.

Unmatched junction bases numbered 2, after V lost 4 bases and J lost 3 bases. The CDR3 loop spans 15 amino acids. Germline V CDR1 and CDR2: SNHLY, FYNNEI. Survey-level immunoSEQ v3.0 assays were run. Each sample had sequencing targeting roughly 40,000-55,000 T-cell genomes. The repertoire was sequenced with immunoSEQ multiplex PCR; TCRdb's copy has only in-frame clones and lacks some. Among around 26,000 clones listed, around 80% were seen once. The source is a woman aged 25 to 39 with HIV. The chain couples TRBV2 to TRBJ2-2; 10 positions match TRBD2. This specimen consisted of unsorted PBMCs, obtained 1.1 years before starting antiretroviral therapy. CDR3 coding DNA: TGTGCCAGCAGTGCTAGCGGGGGTTACACCGGGGAGCTGTTTTTT. It translates to CASSASGGYTGELFF.